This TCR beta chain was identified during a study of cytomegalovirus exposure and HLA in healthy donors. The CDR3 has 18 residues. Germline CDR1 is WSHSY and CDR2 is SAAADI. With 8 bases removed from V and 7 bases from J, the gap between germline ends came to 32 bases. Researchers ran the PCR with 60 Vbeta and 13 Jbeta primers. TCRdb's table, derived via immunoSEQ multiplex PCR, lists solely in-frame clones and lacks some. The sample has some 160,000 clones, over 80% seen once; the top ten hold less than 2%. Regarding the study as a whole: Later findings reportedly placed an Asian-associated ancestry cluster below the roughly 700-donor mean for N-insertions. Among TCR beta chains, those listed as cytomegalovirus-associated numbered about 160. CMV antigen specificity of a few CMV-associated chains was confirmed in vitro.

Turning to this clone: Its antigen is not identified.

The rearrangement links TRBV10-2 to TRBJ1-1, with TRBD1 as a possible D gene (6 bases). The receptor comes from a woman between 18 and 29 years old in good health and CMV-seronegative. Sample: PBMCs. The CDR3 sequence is CASWGPRDTKAGIGEAFF. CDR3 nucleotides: TGCGCCAGCTGGGGGCCCCGGGACACCAAAGCGGGGATCGGTGAAGCTTTCTTT.